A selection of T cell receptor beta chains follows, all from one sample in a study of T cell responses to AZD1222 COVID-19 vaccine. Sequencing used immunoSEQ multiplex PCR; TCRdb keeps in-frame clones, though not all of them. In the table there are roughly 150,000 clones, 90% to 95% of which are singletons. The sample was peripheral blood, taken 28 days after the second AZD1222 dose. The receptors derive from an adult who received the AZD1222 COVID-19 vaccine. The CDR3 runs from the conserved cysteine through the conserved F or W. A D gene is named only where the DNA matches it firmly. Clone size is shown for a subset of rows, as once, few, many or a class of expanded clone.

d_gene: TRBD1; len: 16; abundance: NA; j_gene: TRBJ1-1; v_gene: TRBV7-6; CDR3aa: CASSLAGQGGGTEAFF; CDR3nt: TGTGCCAGCAGCTTAGCCGGACAGGGGGGTGGGACTGAAGCTTTCTTT
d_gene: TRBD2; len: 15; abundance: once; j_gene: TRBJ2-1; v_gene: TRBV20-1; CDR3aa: CSASDAGGTDNEQFF; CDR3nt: TGCAGTGCTAGTGATGCGGGGGGGACGGATAATGAGCAGTTCTTC
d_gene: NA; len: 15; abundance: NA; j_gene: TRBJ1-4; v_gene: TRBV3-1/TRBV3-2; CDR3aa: CASSPYGGDNEKLFF; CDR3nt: TGTGCCAGCAGCCCGTATGGAGGGGATAATGAAAAACTGTTTTTT
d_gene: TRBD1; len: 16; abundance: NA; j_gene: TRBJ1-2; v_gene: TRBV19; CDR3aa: CASSPGQGASGYGYTF; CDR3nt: TGTGCCAGTAGTCCTGGACAGGGGGCATCAGGATATGGCTACACCTTC
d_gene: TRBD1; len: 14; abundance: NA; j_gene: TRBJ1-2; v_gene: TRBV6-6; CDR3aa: CASRRQGKNYGYTF; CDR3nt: TGTGCCAGCAGGAGACAGGGGAAAAACTATGGCTACACCTTC
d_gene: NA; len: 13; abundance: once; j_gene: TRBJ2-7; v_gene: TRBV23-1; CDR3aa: CAPGGRRYHEQYF; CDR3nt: TGCGCCCCCGGGGGACGCAGGTACCACGAGCAGTACTTC
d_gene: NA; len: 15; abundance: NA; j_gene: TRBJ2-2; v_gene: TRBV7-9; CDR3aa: CASSLRSLNTGELFF; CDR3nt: TGTGCCAGCAGTTTACGATCCTTAAACACCGGGGAGCTGTTTTTT
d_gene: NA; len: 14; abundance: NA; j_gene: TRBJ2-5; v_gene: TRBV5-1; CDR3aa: CASSLGMYQETQYF; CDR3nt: TGCGCCAGCAGCTTGGGGATGTACCAAGAGACCCAGTACTTC
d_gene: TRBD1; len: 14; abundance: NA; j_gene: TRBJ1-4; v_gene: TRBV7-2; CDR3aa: CASSLATGAEKLFF; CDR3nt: TGTGCCAGCAGCTTGGCGACAGGGGCGGAAAAACTGTTTTTT
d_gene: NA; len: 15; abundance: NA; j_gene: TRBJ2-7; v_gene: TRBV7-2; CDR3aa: CASSLASSSSYEQYF; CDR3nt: TGTGCCAGCAGCTTAGCGTCTAGCTCCTCCTACGAGCAGTACTTC
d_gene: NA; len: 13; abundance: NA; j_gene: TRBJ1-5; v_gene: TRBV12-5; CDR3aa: CASQRDSNQPQHF; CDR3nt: TGTGCTAGTCAACGCGATAGCAATCAGCCCCAGCATTTT
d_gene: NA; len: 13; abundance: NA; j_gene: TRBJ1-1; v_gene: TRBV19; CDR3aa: CASSRQKNTEAFF; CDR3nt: TGTGCCAGTAGTAGACAGAAGAACACTGAAGCTTTCTTT
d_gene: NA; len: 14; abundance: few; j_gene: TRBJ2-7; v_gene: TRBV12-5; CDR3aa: CASGLAPGPYEQYF; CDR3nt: TGTGCTAGTGGTTTGGCCCCTGGCCCCTACGAGCAGTACTTC
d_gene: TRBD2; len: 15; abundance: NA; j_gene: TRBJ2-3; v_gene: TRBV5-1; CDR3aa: CASAPRGGVTDTQYF; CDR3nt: TGCGCCAGTGCTCCACGCGGGGGGGTCACAGATACGCAGTATTTT
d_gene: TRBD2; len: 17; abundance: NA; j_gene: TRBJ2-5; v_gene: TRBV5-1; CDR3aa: CASSLRAGGRGGETQYF; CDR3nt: TGCGCCAGCAGCTTGAGAGCGGGGGGAAGAGGTGGAGAGACCCAGTACTTC
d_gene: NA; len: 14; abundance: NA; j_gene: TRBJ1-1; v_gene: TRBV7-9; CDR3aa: CASSLDASRTEAFF; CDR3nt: TGTGCCAGCAGCTTAGACGCCTCGCGGACTGAAGCTTTCTTT
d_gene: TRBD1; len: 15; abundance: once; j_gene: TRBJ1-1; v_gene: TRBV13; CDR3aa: CASSATGAEYTEAFF; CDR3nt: TGTGCCAGCAGCGCCACAGGGGCGGAGTACACTGAAGCTTTCTTT
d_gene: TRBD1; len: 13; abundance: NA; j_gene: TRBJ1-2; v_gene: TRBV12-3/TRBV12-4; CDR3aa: CAIATTGPYGYTF; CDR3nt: TGTGCCATCGCCACGACAGGGCCCTATGGCTACACCTTC
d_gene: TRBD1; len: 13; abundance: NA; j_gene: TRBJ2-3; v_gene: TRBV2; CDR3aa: CASNRGRTDTQYF; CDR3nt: TGTGCCAGCAACAGGGGGCGGACAGATACGCAGTATTTT
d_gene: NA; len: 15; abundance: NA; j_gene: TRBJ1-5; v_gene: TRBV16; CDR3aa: CASSQVPGRNQPQHF; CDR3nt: TGTGCCAGCAGCCAAGTGCCGGGACGGAATCAGCCCCAGCATTTT
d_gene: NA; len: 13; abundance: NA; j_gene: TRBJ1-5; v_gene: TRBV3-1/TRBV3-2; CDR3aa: CASSFGPSQPQHF; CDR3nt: TGTGCCAGCAGCTTTGGACCGAGCCAGCCCCAGCATTTT
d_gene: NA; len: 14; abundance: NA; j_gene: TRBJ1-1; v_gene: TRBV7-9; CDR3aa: CASSLEGVYTEAFF; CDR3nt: TGTGCCAGCAGCTTGGAAGGGGTATACACTGAAGCTTTCTTT
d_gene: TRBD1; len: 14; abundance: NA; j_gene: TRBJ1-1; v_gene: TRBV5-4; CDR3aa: CASSIPGQGEGAFF; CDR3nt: TGTGCCAGCAGCATACCGGGACAGGGCGAGGGAGCTTTCTTT
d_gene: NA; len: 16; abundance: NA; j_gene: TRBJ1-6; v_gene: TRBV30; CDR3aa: CAWRLARGGGNSPLHF; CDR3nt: TGTGCCTGGAGGTTGGCCAGGGGAGGAGGTAATTCACCCCTCCACTTT
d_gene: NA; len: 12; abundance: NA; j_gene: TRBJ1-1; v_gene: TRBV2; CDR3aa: CASTPGGAEAFF; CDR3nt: TGTGCCAGCACCCCAGGTGGCGCCGAAGCTTTCTTT
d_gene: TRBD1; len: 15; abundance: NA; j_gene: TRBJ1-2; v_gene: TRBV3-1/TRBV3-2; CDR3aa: CASSQGDRAGYGYTF; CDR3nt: TGTGCCAGCAGCCAAGGGGACAGGGCGGGCTATGGCTACACCTTC
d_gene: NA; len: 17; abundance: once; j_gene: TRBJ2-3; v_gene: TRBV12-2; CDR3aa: CASRLVRLANRPDTQYF; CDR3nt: TGTGCAAGTCGCTTAGTTAGGCTAGCGAACCGTCCAGATACGCAGTATTTT
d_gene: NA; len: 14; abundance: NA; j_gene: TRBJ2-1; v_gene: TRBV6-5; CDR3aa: CATTAGSSYNEQFF; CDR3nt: TGTGCCACGACGGCGGGGAGCTCCTACAATGAGCAGTTCTTC
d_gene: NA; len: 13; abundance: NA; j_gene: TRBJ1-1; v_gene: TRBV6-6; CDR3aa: CASMNQGRWGAFF; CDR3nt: TGTGCCAGCATGAATCAGGGCAGGTGGGGGGCTTTCTTT
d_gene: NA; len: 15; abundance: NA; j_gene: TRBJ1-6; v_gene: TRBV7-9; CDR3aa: CASSSSAVSGSPLHF; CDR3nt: TGTGCCAGCAGCTCCTCGGCGGTTTCAGGTTCACCCCTCCACTTT
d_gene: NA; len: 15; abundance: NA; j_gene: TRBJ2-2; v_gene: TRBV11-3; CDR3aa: CASSLGSGPRNKLFF; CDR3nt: TGTGCCAGCAGCTTAGGGTCAGGTCCCAGAAATAAGCTGTTTTTT
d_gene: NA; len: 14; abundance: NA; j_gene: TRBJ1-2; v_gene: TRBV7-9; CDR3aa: CASSLGRGNYGYTF; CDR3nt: TGTGCCAGCAGCTTAGGGCGGGGTAACTATGGCTACACCTTC
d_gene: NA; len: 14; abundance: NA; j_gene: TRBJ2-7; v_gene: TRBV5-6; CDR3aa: CASSLASTSYEQYF; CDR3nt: TGTGCCAGCAGCTTGGCCTCAACGTCCTACGAGCAGTACTTC
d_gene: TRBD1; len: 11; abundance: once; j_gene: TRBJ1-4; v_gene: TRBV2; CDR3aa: CASRTGLDLFF; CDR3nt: TGTGCCAGCAGGACAGGGCTCGACTTGTTTTTT
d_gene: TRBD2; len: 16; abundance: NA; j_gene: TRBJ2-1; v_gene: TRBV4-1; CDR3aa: CASSQAGTSEKREQFF; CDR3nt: TGCGCCAGCAGCCAAGCAGGGACTAGCGAGAAGCGTGAGCAGTTCTTC